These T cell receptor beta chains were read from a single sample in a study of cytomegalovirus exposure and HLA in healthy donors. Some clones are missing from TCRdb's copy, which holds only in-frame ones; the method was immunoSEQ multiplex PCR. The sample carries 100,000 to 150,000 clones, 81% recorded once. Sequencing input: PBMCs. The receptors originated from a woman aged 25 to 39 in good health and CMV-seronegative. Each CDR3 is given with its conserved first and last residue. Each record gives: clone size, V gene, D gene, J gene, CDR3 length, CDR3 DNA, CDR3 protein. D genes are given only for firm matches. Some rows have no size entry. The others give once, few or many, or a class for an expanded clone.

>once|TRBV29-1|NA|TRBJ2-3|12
TGCAGCTTCAGAGGAGGGGCAGATACGCAGTATTTT
CSFRGGADTQYF
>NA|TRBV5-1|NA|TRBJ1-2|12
TGCGCCAGCAGCTTGGGCGACTATGGCTACACCTTC
CASSLGDYGYTF
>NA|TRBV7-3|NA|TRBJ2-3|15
TGTGCCAGCAGCGCAGACTTTTCGGCCACAGATACGCAGTATTTT
CASSADFSATDTQYF
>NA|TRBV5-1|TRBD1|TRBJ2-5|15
TGCGCCAGCAGCTTGGAAGGGGGCGCCAGGGAGACCCAGTACTTC
CASSLEGGARETQYF
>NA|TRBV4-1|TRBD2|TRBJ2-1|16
TGCGCCAGCAGCCCCCTTGGCGCGGGGGGGCTGGGTGAGCAGTTCTTC
CASSPLGAGGLGEQFF
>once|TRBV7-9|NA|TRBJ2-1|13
TGTTCCAGCAGCTTAGTCCTAGTCGATGAGCAGTTCTTC
CSSSLVLVDEQFF
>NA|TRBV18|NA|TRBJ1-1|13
TGTGCCAGCTCAGGGGACACGAACACTGAAGCTTTCTTT
CASSGDTNTEAFF
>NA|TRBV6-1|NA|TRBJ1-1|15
TGTGCCAGCAGGTACGTCGGGACACCCCACACTGAAGCTTTCTTT
CASRYVGTPHTEAFF
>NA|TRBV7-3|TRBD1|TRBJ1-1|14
TGTGCCAGCAGCGTCCAAGGGGGCGACGCTGAAGCTTTCTTT
CASSVQGGDAEAFF
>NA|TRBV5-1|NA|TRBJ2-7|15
TGCGCCAGCAGCCCCTCCAGCGTTAGCTCCTACGAGCAGTACTTC
CASSPSSVSSYEQYF
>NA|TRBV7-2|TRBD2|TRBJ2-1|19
TGTGCCAGCAGCTTTATCCTTTGGGTAGCGGGATCGGGTTACAATGAGCAGTTCTTC
CASSFILWVAGSGYNEQFF
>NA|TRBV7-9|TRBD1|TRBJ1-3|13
TGTTCCAGCAGCTTTGGACAGGTTTTCTCCATATATTTT
CSSSFGQVFSIYF
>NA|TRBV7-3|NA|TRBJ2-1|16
TGTGCCAGCAGCTTAAGAGGGGGTAGCACCTACAATGAGCAGTTCTTC
CASSLRGGSTYNEQFF
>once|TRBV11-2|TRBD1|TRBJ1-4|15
TGTGCCAGCCGGTCATACGGGACAGCTAATGAAAAACTGTTTTTT
CASRSYGTANEKLFF
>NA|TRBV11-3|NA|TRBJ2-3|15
TGTGCCAGCAGCTTAGGAGGTTTCTACACAGATACGCAGTATTTT
CASSLGGFYTDTQYF
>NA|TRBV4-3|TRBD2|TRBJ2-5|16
TGCGCCAGCAGCCAAGTGGGAAAGCGGGAGGGAGAGACCCAGTACTTC
CASSQVGKREGETQYF
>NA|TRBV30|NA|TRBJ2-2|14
TGTGCCTGGAGTCCTTGGGGAGGCCCCGGGGAGCTGTTTTTT
CAWSPWGGPGELFF
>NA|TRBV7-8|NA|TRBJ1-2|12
TGTGCCAGCAGCTACGACAGCTATGGCTACACCTTC
CASSYDSYGYTF
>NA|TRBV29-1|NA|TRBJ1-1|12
TGCAGCGTTCATACAGGGAACACTGAAGCTTTCTTT
CSVHTGNTEAFF
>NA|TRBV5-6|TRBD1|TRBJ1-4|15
TGTGCCAGCAGCTTGGCCCCGACAGGGGATGAAAAACTGTTTTTT
CASSLAPTGDEKLFF
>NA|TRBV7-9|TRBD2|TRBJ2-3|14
TGTTCCAGCAGCTTAAACGGGGGGGAGGATACGCAGTATTTT
CSSSLNGGEDTQYF
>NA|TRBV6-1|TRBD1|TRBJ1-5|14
TGTGCCAGCATCCCGGGACAGGGCGATCAGCCCCAGCATTTT
CASIPGQGDQPQHF
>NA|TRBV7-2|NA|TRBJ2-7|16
TGTGCCAGCAGCTTAGGTAGAGGGCGGTTCTCCTACGAGCAGTACTTC
CASSLGRGRFSYEQYF
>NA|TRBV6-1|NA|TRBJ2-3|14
TGTGCCAGCAAGGTGGGGGGGCCTGGAGATACGCAGTATTTT
CASKVGGPGDTQYF
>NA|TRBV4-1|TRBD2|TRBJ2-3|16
TGCGCCAGCAGCCTAGGAGGAGCGGGAGGCACAGATACGCAGTATTTT
CASSLGGAGGTDTQYF
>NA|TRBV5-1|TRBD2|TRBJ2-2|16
TGCGCCAGCAGCTTTCTAGCGGGAGGGCCCGGCGGGGAGCTGTTTTTT
CASSFLAGGPGGELFF
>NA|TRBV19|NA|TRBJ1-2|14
TGTGCCAGTAGTATCGGGACACTCGGTGCAGGCTACACCTTC
CASSIGTLGAGYTF
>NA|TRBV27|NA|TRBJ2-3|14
TGTGCCAGCAGTTTACAGGGCGGGAAAGATACGCAGTATTTT
CASSLQGGKDTQYF
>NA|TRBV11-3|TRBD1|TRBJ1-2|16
TGTGCCAGCAGCTTAGATTCGGGACAGTACAGCTATGGCTACACCTTC
CASSLDSGQYSYGYTF
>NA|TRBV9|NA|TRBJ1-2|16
TGTGCCAGCAGCGTAGGGACGGCGGGAGGGGCCTATGGCTACACCTTC
CASSVGTAGGAYGYTF
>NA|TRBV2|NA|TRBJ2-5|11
TGTGCCAGCAGGGCCCAAGAGACCCAGTACTTC
CASRAQETQYF
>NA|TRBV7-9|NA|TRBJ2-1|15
TGTGCCAGCAGCCCTCTTTCCGGGGGATCCAATGAGCAGTTCTTC
CASSPLSGGSNEQFF
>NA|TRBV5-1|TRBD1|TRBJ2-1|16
TGCGCCAGCAGCCCCTCGGGACAGGGAAATTACAATGAGCAGTTCTTC
CASSPSGQGNYNEQFF
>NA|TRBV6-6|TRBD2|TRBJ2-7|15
TGTGCCAGCAGGGCCTCTAGCGGGAGATCGTACGAGCAGTACTTC
CASRASSGRSYEQYF
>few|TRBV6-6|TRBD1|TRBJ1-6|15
TGTGCCAGCAGTACGCGGACAGGGTTTAATTCACCCCTCCACTTT
CASSTRTGFNSPLHF
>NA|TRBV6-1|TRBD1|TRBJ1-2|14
TGTGCCAGCATTAACACAGGGGAAGGTCATGGCTACACCTTC
CASINTGEGHGYTF